What follows describes a single T cell receptor beta chain. Germline lookup yields CDR1 SGHAT and CDR2 FQNNGV. CDR3 length: 14 residues. V dropped 5 bases and J dropped 3 bases, with 14 bases sitting between them. Using immunoSEQ multiplex PCR, the repertoire was profiled, and TCRdb retains in-frame clones only, with some absent. The repertoire has about 160,000 clones, 85% to 90% of them found once; the top ten carry 10%. The sample is drawn from a study of cytomegalovirus exposure and HLA in healthy donors. The donors formed part of the roughly 120-subject validation cohort, distinct from the roughly 630-subject first cohort.

This receptor was identified in a woman under 30 in good health and CMV-seropositive. The rearrangement joins TRBV11-2 to TRBJ2-7; D gene ambiguous. Sequencing input: PBMCs. The CDR3 DNA sequence: TGTGCCAGCAGCCCGTCTCGGCAGGACTACGAGCAGTACTTC. Residues: CASSPSRQDYEQYF.